The rows below give T cell receptor beta chains drawn from one sample of a study of blood T cell repertoires in COVID-19. Produced via immunoSEQ multiplex PCR; TCRdb's table is partial and in-frame only. The repertoire has approximately 190,000 clones, roughly 84% of them found once; the top ten carry more than 3%. What was sequenced was PBMCs or T cells enriched from blood (not recorded which). These receptors were obtained from a woman in her thirties who had been exposed to COVID-19. The CDR3 runs from the conserved cysteine through the conserved F or W. Size tells how often a clone was seen (once, few, many) or the class of an expanded clone, and some rows leave it out.

clone size,J gene,V gene,CDR3 protein
-,TRBJ2-4,TRBV2,CASRQGLLKNIQYF
-,TRBJ2-5,TRBV27,CASYRDRARETQYF
-,TRBJ2-7,TRBV3-1/TRBV3-2,CASSQGGGLYEQYF
once,TRBJ2-3,TRBV7-9,CASSSKVSRADTQYF
-,TRBJ1-6,TRBV5-6,CASSRGTLSYNSPLHF
-,TRBJ2-2,TRBV29-1,CSVEFGRRVSGELFF
-,TRBJ2-3,TRBV5-4,CASSLAFSGGASDTQYF
-,TRBJ2-2,TRBV30,CAWSGGPSGAGELFF
-,TRBJ2-2,TRBV19,CASSIEAGRQSQTGELFF
-,TRBJ2-3,TRBV29-1,CSGLAVTDTQYF
-,TRBJ2-7,TRBV18,CASSPDTGYEQYF
-,TRBJ1-3,TRBV5-1,CASSGDGSSGNTIYF
-,TRBJ1-3,TRBV5-1,CASSLGGDSGNTIYF
-,TRBJ2-1,TRBV9,CASSYNTGNEQFF
-,TRBJ1-1,TRBV29-1,CSTRTGGDTEAFF
-,TRBJ1-4,TRBV2,CASSEALHRGNEKLFF
-,TRBJ1-1,TRBV3-1/TRBV3-2,CASSPRLTGGTEAFF
-,TRBJ1-6,TRBV2,CASSGRHNSPLHF
once,TRBJ2-7,TRBV2,CASTTGTGIYEQYF
once,TRBJ2-7,TRBV7-9,CASSRPGGNEQYF
-,TRBJ2-7,TRBV28,CASIDLDSGGQYF
-,TRBJ1-1,TRBV7-2,CASSSERPAEAFF
once,TRBJ2-2,TRBV5-5,CASSPLYTGELFF
-,TRBJ1-1,TRBV6-5,CASSYLVIRGGTEAFF
once,TRBJ1-1,TRBV9,CASSDIGGAGTEAFF
-,TRBJ1-3,TRBV19,CASSLGWELGHTIYF
few,TRBJ1-5,TRBV19,CASSVTGSNQPQHF
-,TRBJ1-5,TRBV27,CASSSASTGIQPQHF
many,TRBJ2-7,TRBV12-5,CASASRGSYEQYF
few,TRBJ1-2,TRBV3-1/TRBV3-2,CASSQGQGYYGYTF
-,TRBJ2-7,TRBV29-1,CSAHGTASYEQYF
-,TRBJ2-1,TRBV5-1,CASSLDPLAGGPWSEQFF
-,TRBJ1-1,TRBV7-9,CASSLGHPAFF
once,TRBJ1-2,TRBV7-2,CASSLAVQTNYGYTF
-,TRBJ1-2,TRBV13,CASSWGLKGRGYTF
few,TRBJ1-6,TRBV5-6,CASSLGVSGSPLHF
-,TRBJ1-1,TRBV5-4,CASTSFPGEAFF
-,TRBJ1-2,TRBV15,CATSGRQWVGYGYTF
-,TRBJ1-2,TRBV29-1,CSTRGLDGYTF
-,TRBJ1-1,TRBV29-1,CSVVIGVMNTEAFF
-,TRBJ1-1,TRBV29-1,CSVEVVNIGGEAFF
once,TRBJ2-5,TRBV7-8,CASSHRRDRKQETQYF
-,TRBJ1-5,TRBV6-5,CASSWGQSRQPQHF
-,TRBJ1-4,TRBV19,CASSFSRPEKLFF
-,TRBJ2-2,TRBV5-1,CASSPGTGGTGELFF
-,TRBJ2-7,TRBV27,CASRLTGTDEQYF
-,TRBJ1-2,TRBV7-2,CASSFRDRDYGYTF
-,TRBJ2-7,TRBV6-5,CASSRGAYEQYF
-,TRBJ2-4,TRBV3-1/TRBV3-2,CASSPSPLAGALKNIQYF
-,TRBJ1-1,TRBV5-5,CASSHGQGRTEAFF